The 17 T cell receptor beta chains below come from one sample, sequenced in a study of blood T cell repertoires in COVID-19. The table came from immunoSEQ multiplex PCR; TCRdb's copy has only in-frame clones and leaves some out. This sample has around 300,000 clones, with about 85% found just once. The sequenced material came from peripheral blood. Receptors originate from a human donor in a cohort sampled during active COVID-19.

The chain employs TRBV2 and TRBJ2-6; 7 bases align to TRBD1. This CDR3 contains 18 residues. V lost 3 bases to trimming and J lost 4 bases; unmatched junction nucleotides: 12. Germline V gene data show CDR1 as SNHLY and CDR2 as FYNNEI. The CDR3 spells CASSERTGLRRGANVLTF. CDR3 nucleotide sequence: TGTGCCAGCAGTGAGCGGACAGGCTTGAGGAGAGGGGCCAACGTCCTGACTTTC.

Remarks on this clone: In the same sample, other DNA sequences code for this CDR3. V is TRBV5-6 and J is TRBJ1-6; TRBD1 matches at 7 bases. V dropped 2 bases and J dropped 9; count of bases not matched to a gene: 8. The CDR3 is 15 amino acids. The germline CDR1 and CDR2 sequences are SGHDT and YYEEEE. The DNA of the CDR3 is TGTGCCAGCAGCTTAGGGCAGGGGGTAGGTTCACCCCTCCACTTT. It translates to CASSLGQGVGSPLHF.

The chain carries TRBV9 and TRBJ2-5; D is unclear. There are 13 residues in the CDR3. Germline assignment: CDR1 SGDLS and CDR2 YYNGEE. V lost 3 bases and J 5 bases, leaving 11 bases between the germline ends. DNA for the CDR3: TGTGCCAGCAGCGCAAGACTCATGGAGACCCAGTACTTC. Protein: CASSARLMETQYF.

The gene calls are TRBV7-9 and TRBJ2-2, with 7 positions matching TRBD1. V shed 4 bases, J shed 5 bases, and the junction held 16 bases outside the gene matches. CDR1 is SEHNR, CDR2 FQNEAQ, per germline (reference sequence). The CDR3 is 18 residues long. The chain's CDR3 is CASSWRVARGLMTGELFF. In DNA form, the CDR3 reads TGTGCCAGCAGCTGGCGTGTGGCGAGGGGGCTTATGACCGGGGAGCTGTTTTTT.

CDR3 DNA: TGTGCCAGCAGCTTAGATCCGTCACGGGGTGAGCAGTTCTTC. Translation gives CASSLDPSRGEQFF. This chain links TRBV11-2 with TRBJ2-1; D possibly corresponds to TRBD2 (5 bases). The CDR3 consists of 14 residues. The V gene lost 0 bases and the J gene lost 9 bases, with 12 bases spanning the gap. From germline, CDR1 is SGHAT and CDR2 FQNNGV. Supplemented by reference TRBV11-2 and TRBJ2-1, the full variable domain reads EAGVAQSPRYKIIEKRQSVAFWCNPISGHATLYWYQQILGQGPKLLIQFQNNGVVDDSQLPKDRFSAERLKGVDSTLKIQPAKLEDSAVYLCASSLDPSRGEQFFGPGTRLTVL.

CDR3 DNA sequence: TGTGCCATGGCAGGGGAGAGAAACTATGGCTACACCTTC. Amino acids: CAMAGERNYGYTF. J is TRBJ1-2 and V is TRBV24-1; maybe TRBD1 (6 bases). V was shortened by 11 bases and J by 2 bases, with 14 bases between the two germline ends. This CDR3 is built from 13 residues. In germline, CDR1 is KGHDR, CDR2 SFDVKD.

The chain recombines TRBV27 with TRBJ2-7; the match to TRBD1 covers 7 bases. Per germline, CDR1 MNHEY and CDR2 SMNVEV (reference sequence). This CDR3 region has 14 residues. The V and J ends lost 10 bases and 4 bases, in that order; junction bases with no gene match: 13. The CDR3: CANPSRGGRYEQYF. CDR3 nucleotides: TGTGCCAACCCGTCGAGAGGGGGCCGATACGAGCAGTACTTC.

The rearrangement joins TRBV24-1 to TRBJ2-1; D may be TRBD1 (6 bases). Germline V gene lookup returns CDR1 KGHDR and CDR2 SFDVKD. CDR3 length: 11 residues. Trimming left V 3 bases short and J 13 bases short, with 9 bases between. CDR3 protein: CATSDRGFQFF. The CDR3 DNA is TGTGCCACCAGTGATAGGGGGTTTCAGTTCTTC.

The rearrangement uses TRBV4-3 and TRBJ1-2; D may be TRBD1 (5 bases). The V end was cut by 0 bases, the J end by 8 bases, with 19 bases between. The CDR3 totals 16 residues. CDR1 is LGHNA and CDR2 is YSLEER in the germline V gene. The CDR3 sequence: CASSQEREGPLWGYTF. DNA for the CDR3: TGCGCCAGCAGCCAAGAAAGGGAGGGGCCCCTATGGGGCTACACCTTC.

This clone was recorded only once. This sequence joins TRBV7-2 and TRBJ1-4; 9 nucleotides align to TRBD1. This CDR3 region has 14 residues. CDR1 and CDR2 from the germline V gene are SGHTA and FQGNSA. V shed 6 bases, J shed 7 bases, and the junction held 6 bases outside the gene matches. CDR3 in DNA: TGTGCCAGCAGAACCGGGACAGGGCGTGAAAAACTGTTTTTT. This encodes CASRTGTGREKLFF.

V is TRBV4-1 and J is TRBJ2-1; TRBD1 might be the D (5 bases). V was pared by 2 bases and J by 4 bases, with 15 bases between. Looked up from germline, CDR1 is MGHRA and CDR2 is YSYEKL. The CDR3 runs 16 residues. The CDR3 loop is CASSQTTDLGYNEQFF. For the CDR3, the DNA is TGCGCCAGCAGCCAAACGACAGACCTGGGATACAATGAGCAGTTCTTC.

The chain couples TRBV7-8 to TRBJ2-1; D is perhaps TRBD2 (6 bases). Trimming removed 3 bases at V and 3 bases at J, with 12 bases between. The germline V gene encodes CDR1 SGHVS and CDR2 FQNEAQ. CDR3 size: 15 residues. The CDR3 region is CASSFGRGDYNEQFF. CDR3 nucleotides: TGTGCCAGCAGCTTTGGGCGGGGCGACTACAATGAGCAGTTCTTC.

This clone was counted between two and nine times. The rearrangement links TRBV28 to TRBJ1-1; 7 bases are a match to TRBD1. The germline CDR1 and CDR2 sequences are MDHEN and SYDVKM. V was clipped by 5 bases and J by 12 bases; unmatched bases: 9. There are 12 residues in the CDR3. The CDR3, as DNA: TGTGCCAGCAGTCCATCGACAGGGAGCCCTTTCTTT. Encoded protein: CASSPSTGSPFF. The whole variable domain, remainder taken from reference TRBV28 and TRBJ1-1, is DVKVTQSSRYLVKRTGEKVFLECVQDMDHENMFWYRQDPGLGLRLIYFSYDVKMKEKGDIPEGYSVSREKKERFSLILESASTNQTSMYLCASSPSTGSPFFGQGTRLTVV.

The CDR3 sequence is CASSRILSGQPQHF. DNA for the CDR3: TGTGCCAGTAGTAGGATCTTATCGGGTCAGCCCCAGCATTTT. This chain connects TRBV19 to TRBJ1-5, with no clear D. Germline-derived CDR1 and CDR2 are LNHDA and SQIVND (reference sequence). CDR3 size: 14 residues. Trimming took off 4 bases at V and 6 bases at J, with 13 bases between the two ends.

This chain connects TRBV4-2 to TRBJ2-5; 14 nucleotides match TRBD2. V was clipped by 4 bases and J by 4 bases; unmatched bases: 11. The CDR3 is 18 amino acids. CDR1 and CDR2 (germline): LGHNA, YNFKEQ. The CDR3: CASSPQGAGTSGRETQYF. The CDR3 nucleotides read TGTGCCAGCAGCCCTCAAGGCGCCGGGACTAGCGGGAGAGAGACCCAGTACTTC.

The chain joins TRBV10-3 to TRBJ1-3; D is possibly TRBD1 (6 bases). The CDR3 contains 14 residues. V lost 3 bases to trimming and J lost 4 bases, with 10 bases between them. Germline V gene lookup returns CDR1 ENHRY and CDR2 SYGVKD. The CDR3 DNA is TGTGCCATCAGTGACGCAGGGGTGGGAAACACCATATATTTT. The encoded protein is CAISDAGVGNTIYF.

This sequence joins TRBV7-2 and TRBJ1-6; D is perhaps TRBD1 (6 bases). The germline gives CDR1 SGHTA, CDR2 FQGNSA. This CDR3 is 14 amino acids long. The germline V and J ends were trimmed by 8 bases and 7 bases, with 15 bases remaining between them. The CDR3 DNA reads as TGTGCCAGCCTCCTGGGGGCAGGAAATTCACCCCTCCACTTT. Protein product: CASLLGAGNSPLHF.